The clone carrying this TCR beta chain was counted only a few times. The source of the sample is a study of HIV-infected patients and healthy controls. MiXCR, applied by TCRdb to the 5' RACE reads, yields one record per CDR3 protein. The data hold 65,000 to 70,000 distinct CDR3 sequences, with about 16% observed a single time. CDR1 is SNHLY, CDR2 FYNNEI, per germline. The CDR3 spans 14 residues. The germline V and J ends were trimmed by 7 bases and 0 bases, with 12 bases remaining between them. The source of this sequence is a human donor in good health. Sequenced: CD4+ T cells from blood. The V gene is TRBV2, the J gene TRBJ1-1; no definite D call. CDR3 loop: CASIRTVMNTEAFF. CDR3 nucleotides: TGTGCCAGCATTCGGACGGTGATGAACACTGAAGCTTTCTTT.